The 19 T cell receptor beta chains below come from one sample, sequenced in a study of cytomegalovirus exposure and HLA in healthy donors. The PCR employed 60 Vbeta primers together with 13 Jbeta primers. Profiling relied on immunoSEQ multiplex PCR, and the TCRdb table lists in-frame clones only, not all of them. There are about 160,000 clones in the sample; around 64% occur only once, and under 3.5% lies in the top ten. What was sequenced was PBMCs. Receptors were obtained from a woman in her twenties or thirties in good health and CMV-seronegative.

On this clone: At one of its ends the junction is not consistent with the germline gene, which may arise from a read error. Other DNA sequences in this specimen translate into the identical CDR3. The gene calls are TRBV29-1 and TRBJ2-3; D might be TRBD2 (5 bases). Per germline, CDR1 SQVTM and CDR2 ANQGSEA. The CDR3 consists of 13 residues. The CDR3 protein is CSVGVPSTDTQYF. The CDR3 coding sequence is TGCAGCGTTGGAGTCCCTAGCACAGATACGCAATATTTT.

This clone was picked up a small number of times. The genes are TRBV7-2 and TRBJ2-7, with 10 bases matching TRBD2. Germline-derived CDR1 and CDR2 are SGHTA and FQGNSA. This CDR3 contains 15 residues. Losses at the gene ends were 3 bases for V and 2 bases for J; bases not matched to a gene: 4. The DNA for the CDR3 is TGTGCCAGCAGCTTCCTAAGCGGGAGGGCCTACGAGCAGTACTTC. Translation gives CASSFLSGRAYEQYF. Supplemented by reference TRBV7-2 and TRBJ2-7, the full variable domain reads GAGVSQSPSNKVTEKGKDVELRCDPISGHTALYWYRQSLGQGLEFLIYFQGNSAPDKSGLPSDRFSAERTGGSVSTLTIQRTQQEDSAVYLCASSFLSGRAYEQYFGPGTRLTVT.

This clone was detected only a few times. The J gene is TRBJ2-7, the V gene TRBV7-9, with a weak D call TRBD1 (6 bases). The germline gives CDR1 SEHNR, CDR2 FQNEAQ (reference sequence). CDR3 size: 14 residues. The germline V and J ends were trimmed by 3 bases and 3 bases, with 12 bases remaining between them. This chain's CDR3 is CASSFGDTYYEQYF. In DNA form, the CDR3 reads TGTGCCAGCAGCTTTGGGGACACCTACTACGAGCAGTACTTC.

The chain uses TRBV7-8 and TRBJ1-2, with D possibly being TRBD1 (6 bases). The CDR3 totals 14 residues. The germline V and J ends were trimmed by 6 bases and 4 bases, with 15 bases remaining between them. Germline assignment: CDR1 SGHVS and CDR2 FQNEAQ. Here the CDR3 reads CASRVTGSGYGYTF. The CDR3 nucleotides are TGTGCCAGCAGAGTAACAGGGTCAGGCTATGGCTACACCTTC.

The chain carries TRBV5-4 and TRBJ1-1; TRBD1 matches 12 bases. CDR1 and CDR2 from the germline V gene are SGHNT and YYREEE (reference sequence). The CDR3 totals 17 residues. Trimming removed 6 bases from V and 4 bases from J; junction bases left unmatched: 13. DNA for the CDR3: TGTGCCAGCAACCGCGCGGGACAGGGGGCTTTTAGCACTGAAGCTTTCTTT. The encoded protein is CASNRAGQGAFSTEAFF.

The V gene is TRBV6-6, the J gene TRBJ2-3; the match to TRBD1 covers 7 bases. The trim removed 6 bases at V and 2 bases at J, leaving 8 bases unmatched. The CDR3 sequence is 15 residues long. Germline V gene sequence: CDR1 MNHNY, CDR2 SVGAGI (reference sequence). Here the CDR3 DNA reads TGTGCCAGCAGAAGACAGGGTCTTTTCACAGATACGCAGTATTTT. Protein product: CASRRQGLFTDTQYF.

This clone came up a few times. This chain links TRBV5-6 with TRBJ2-2; 8 bases align to TRBD1. The CDR3 consists of 15 residues. Germline V lookup: CDR1 SGHDT, CDR2 YYEEEE. The V segment lost 3 bases and the J segment 4 bases; nucleotides outside the gene matches: 5. In DNA form, the CDR3 reads TGTGCCAGCAGCTATCGACAGGGGTCCACCGGGGAGCTGTTTTTT. It encodes CASSYRQGSTGELFF.

This clone was seen a single time. The chain recombines TRBV28 with TRBJ2-5, with 8 bases fitting TRBD2. CDR1 and CDR2 (germline): MDHEN, SYDVKM. The V and J ends lost 4 bases and 0 bases, in that order; junction bases with no gene match: 10. The CDR3 runs 17 residues. The CDR3, as DNA: TGTGCCAGCAGTTCATTGGGAATAGCGGGATACCAAGAGACCCAGTACTTC. It codes for CASSSLGIAGYQETQYF.

The J gene is TRBJ1-6, the V gene TRBV5-6, with 8 bases that match TRBD1. Germline CDR1 is SGHDT and CDR2 is YYEEEE. With V trimmed by 4 bases and J by 10 bases, 10 bases remained unmatched. The CDR3 loop spans 15 amino acids. The CDR3 sequence is CASSLPDRGGSPLHF. CDR3 nucleotides: TGTGCCAGCAGCCTCCCCGACAGGGGTGGATCACCCCTCCACTTT.

The chain's CDR3 is CARGTLKTQYF. In DNA form, the CDR3 reads TGTGCCAGGGGGACATTGAAGACCCAGTACTTC. This chain links TRBV27 with TRBJ2-5; D possibly corresponds to TRBD1 (6 bases). This CDR3 is 11 amino acids long. Trimming stripped 9 bases from V and 6 bases from J, with 11 bases between. CDR1 and CDR2 from the germline V gene are MNHEY and SMNVEV (reference sequence).

The rearrangement links TRBV18 to TRBJ1-6, with TRBD1 matching over 8 bases. Looked up from germline, CDR1 is KGHSH and CDR2 is LQKENI. The CDR3 covers 15 residues. With V trimmed by 0 bases and J by 6 bases, 1 base remained unmatched. The CDR3 here is CASSPPTGGNSPLHF. CDR3 in DNA: TGTGCCAGCTCACCACCTACAGGGGGTAATTCACCCCTCCACTTT.

The chain employs TRBV2 and TRBJ1-1; a weak D match, TRBD1 (5 bases). CDR3 size: 14 residues. Trimming pared 1 base from V and 8 bases from J, leaving 14 bases between. Germline V lookup: CDR1 SNHLY, CDR2 FYNNEI. The CDR3 coding sequence is TGTGCCAGCAGTGAAGGAAGGGCAGGGATGGAAGCTTTCTTT. As protein: CASSEGRAGMEAFF. The variable domain in full, completed from reference TRBV2 and TRBJ1-1, reads EPEVTQTPSHQVTQMGQEVILRCVPISNHLYFYWYRQILGQKVEFLVSFYNNEISEKSEIFDDQFSVERPDGSNFTLKIRSTKLEDSAMYFCASSEGRAGMEAFFGQGTRLTVV.

This sequence joins TRBV29-1 and TRBJ2-7; no definite D call. The CDR3 totals 11 residues. The germline V gene encodes CDR1 SQVTM and CDR2 ANQGSEA. V lost 6 bases and J 4 bases, leaving 10 bases between the germline ends. The CDR3 reads CSVPTEYEQYF. CDR3 nucleotides: TGCAGCGTGCCCACAGAATACGAGCAGTACTTC.

The chain joins TRBV5-1 to TRBJ2-1, with D maybe TRBD1 (6 bases). Germline CDR1 reads SGHRS; CDR2 reads YFSETQ. The germline V and J ends were trimmed by 4 bases and 4 bases, with 18 bases remaining between them. CDR3 length: 16 amino acids. Written as DNA, the CDR3 is TGCGCCAGCAGCGCCCTCCCCGGGACACCATACAATGAGCAGTTCTTC. It translates to CASSALPGTPYNEQFF.

This clone appeared once. The V call is TRBV6-1, the J call TRBJ2-1, with TRBD1 identical over 8 bases. CDR3 length: 15 residues. From germline, CDR1 is MNHNS and CDR2 SASEGT. V gave up 7 bases and J gave up 8 bases; unmatched junction bases: 13. The CDR3: CASTKQGVVFYEQFF. The CDR3 region has the DNA TGTGCCAGCACAAAACAGGGGGTGGTATTCTATGAGCAGTTCTTC.

This clone has a handful of counts. The rearrangement joins TRBV5-6 to TRBJ1-3; D gene uncertain. This CDR3 has 16 amino acids. CDR1 and CDR2 (germline): SGHDT, YYEEEE. V was cut by 4 bases and J by 5 bases, with 19 bases left in between. CDR3 in DNA: TGTGCCAGCAGCCCGATCCCGGGTGGCGGTAGAAACACCATATATTTT. Translating gives CASSPIPGGGRNTIYF.

Here the CDR3 reads CASSSGRGGIQPQHF. The DNA for the CDR3 is TGTGCCAGCAGCTCTGGGAGGGGGGGGATTCAGCCCCAGCATTTT. The chain joins TRBV7-2 to TRBJ1-5, with a possible D match to TRBD1 (6 bases). Trimming cost V 4 bases and J 6 bases, with 16 bases left between them. CDR1 and CDR2 from the germline V gene are SGHTA and FQGNSA. The CDR3 is 15 amino acids.

This sequence joins TRBV5-1 and TRBJ1-5; D possibly corresponds to TRBD1 (6 bases). The CDR3 is 14 residues long. The V end was cut by 0 bases, the J end by 4 bases, with 8 bases between. Germline V gene lookup returns CDR1 SGHRS and CDR2 YFSETQ. DNA of the CDR3: TGCGCCAGCAGCTTGGACAGGGAGAATCAGCCCCAGCATTTT. This encodes CASSLDRENQPQHF.

The chain is built from TRBV14 and TRBJ2-7; the D is unclear. Germline CDR1 is SGHDN and CDR2 is FVKESK. V lost 5 bases, J lost 4 bases, and 18 bases lay in between. The CDR3 loop spans 15 amino acids. The CDR3 DNA reads TGTGCCAGCAGCAACCGAGAGACTCCTGGGTACGAGCAGTACTTC. Its translation: CASSNRETPGYEQYF.